Listed below are T cell receptor beta chains from one sample, sequenced in a study of cytomegalovirus exposure and HLA in healthy donors. Repertoires were generated with immunoSEQ multiplex PCR, while TCRdb's copy carries only in-frame clones and drops some. The table lists 93,000 or so clones. Sequenced sample: PBMCs. The origin of the receptors is a man between 40 and 49 years old in good health and CMV-seronegative. CDR3s include the opening cysteine and the closing phenylalanine or tryptophan. A D gene is named only where the DNA matches it firmly.

V	J	D	DNA	CDR3
TRBV4-2	TRBJ1-2	-	TGTGCCAGCAGCCAAGTCGGGGATCACCCTAACTATGGCTACACCTTC	CASSQVGDHPNYGYTF
TRBV6-6	TRBJ1-5	TRBD1	TGTGCCAGCAGTGTAGACAGGGCCTCTAATCAGCCCCAGCATTTT	CASSVDRASNQPQHF
TRBV28	TRBJ1-1	-	TGTGCCAGCAGTTTAACCGACATGATCATGAACACTGAAGCTTTCTTT	CASSLTDMIMNTEAFF
TRBV29-1	TRBJ2-7	-	TGCAGCGTTACAGGGAGTCAGGGCGAGCAGTACTTC	CSVTGSQGEQYF
TRBV6-5	TRBJ2-3	-	TGTGCCAGCAGTTACACAGGGACATTGAGCACAGATACGCAGTATTTT	CASSYTGTLSTDTQYF
TRBV5-1	TRBJ1-1	-	TGCGCCAGCAGCGTGACATCGTCGAACACTGAAGCTTTCTTT	CASSVTSSNTEAFF
TRBV7-9	TRBJ2-3	TRBD1	TGTGCCAGCAGCTTAACAGGGGGAGCCACAGATACGCAGTATTTT	CASSLTGGATDTQYF
TRBV29-1	TRBJ2-5	-	TGCAGCGTTGGTCTTAGCGGAGGGGTAGAGACCCAGTACTTC	CSVGLSGGVETQYF
TRBV18	TRBJ2-1	-	TGTGCCAGCTCACCACTCCGGGACTACAATGAGCAGTTCTTC	CASSPLRDYNEQFF
TRBV19	TRBJ2-2	-	TGTGCCAGTGGAGGGTCGGCTAACACCGGGGAGCTGTTTTTT	CASGGSANTGELFF
TRBV7-6	TRBJ2-1	TRBD2	TGTGCCAGCAGCAGAGCGGGAGATGTCTACAATGAGCAGTTCTTC	CASSRAGDVYNEQFF
TRBV5-1	TRBJ2-7	TRBD1	TGCGCCAGCAGCTTTGCGGGGGACAGGGGGTTCTCCTACGAGCAGTACTTC	CASSFAGDRGFSYEQYF
TRBV27	TRBJ2-1	-	TGTGCCAGCAGTTTCAGTTGGAACAGTAACAATGAGCAGTTCTTC	CASSFSWNSNNEQFF
TRBV29-1	TRBJ2-1	TRBD2	TGCAGCGTTATAGGGACTAGCGGGGTCACCTACAATGAGCAGTTCTTC	CSVIGTSGVTYNEQFF
TRBV7-2	TRBJ1-2	TRBD1	TGTGCCAGCCAGCCCAGGGGGCTCGGCTACACCTTC	CASQPRGLGYTF